This T cell receptor (beta chain) was profiled in a study of T-cell reconstitution after alpha-beta-depleted transplantation in children. Unique molecular identifiers were built into the TCRbeta library. TCRdb independently ran MiXCR on the PCR reads; one entry per CDR3 protein. The data hold approximately 510,000 distinct CDR3 sequences, with roughly 18% observed a single time. V was pared by 0 bases and J by 4 bases, with 8 bases of the junction left unmatched. CDR1 is GTSNPN, CDR2 SVGIG, per germline (reference sequence). There are 15 residues in the CDR3. This sequence was found in a human donor who donated a stem cell graft to a child with acute lymphoblastic leukemia. The rearrangement uses TRBV30 and TRBJ2-5, with TRBD1 matching over 7 bases. The specimen was PBMCs from the stem cell graft donor, collected from the stem cell graft. CDR3 in DNA: TGTGCCTGGAGTGTACGATTAGGGGGCTTAGAGACCCAGTACTTC. It specifies CAWSVRLGGLETQYF.